The rows below give T cell receptor beta chains drawn from one sample of a study of regulatory T cells in long-lasting Graves disease. Each CDR3 protein gets one entry after TCRdb re-called the multiplex PCR reads with MiXCR. The sample contains 360,000 or so distinct CDR3 sequences, roughly 25% of which appear only once. This specimen was peripheral blood mononuclear cells (PBMCs), taken when the disease was refractory, from a patient treated with antithyroid drugs. These receptor sequences come from a woman aged 40 to 55 with Graves disease. CDR3s include the opening cysteine and the closing phenylalanine or tryptophan. The order of the fields is V gene, J gene, clone size, D gene, CDR3 protein, CDR3 DNA. The D gene is left open where the match is weak. Only some rows state a clone size, as once, few, many or a class for expanded clones.

TRBV20-1	TRBJ1-1	few	.	CSARARYEGAFF	TGCAGTGCTAGAGCACGATATGAGGGGGCTTTCTTT
TRBV28	TRBJ2-7	many	.	CASSFRRPTYEQYF	TGTGCCAGCAGTTTCCGGCGGCCTACCTACGAGCAGTACTTC
TRBV28	TRBJ2-7	many	TRBD1	CASSPVTGVVGYEQYF	TGTGCCAGCAGTCCCGTCACAGGGGTCGTCGGGTACGAGCAGTACTTC
TRBV4-1	TRBJ2-5	few	TRBD1	CASSLSPGQGETQYF	TGCGCCAGCAGCTTAAGCCCGGGACAGGGGGAGACCCAGTACTTC
TRBV5-1	TRBJ2-7	few	TRBD1	CASSLQGAREQYF	TGCGCCAGCAGCTTACAGGGGGCTCGGGAGCAGTACTTC
TRBV27	TRBJ2-7	many	.	CASKGGYEQYF	TGTGCCAGCAAGGGGGGATACGAGCAGTACTTC
TRBV5-1	TRBJ1-3	.	TRBD1	CASSRDRNPGNTIYF	TGCGCCAGCAGCCGGGACAGGAACCCTGGAAACACCATATATTTT
TRBV11-3	TRBJ2-7	many	.	CASSFGYSYEQYF	TGTGCCAGCAGCTTTGGGTACTCCTACGAGCAGTACTTC
TRBV14	TRBJ1-2	many	.	CASSQASGRVYGYTF	TGTGCCAGCAGCCAAGCATCCGGCAGGGTATATGGCTACACCTTC
TRBV12-3/TRBV12-4	TRBJ1-4	many	TRBD1	CASTLLQGAREKLFF	TGTGCCAGCACCCTATTACAGGGGGCGCGGGAAAAACTGTTTTTT
TRBV15	TRBJ2-4	.	TRBD2	CATSRDVVGGVNIQYF	TGTGCCACCAGCAGAGATGTGGTCGGGGGGGTCAACATTCAGTACTTC
TRBV20-1	TRBJ2-7	many	.	CSARDWTQNTYEQYF	TGCAGTGCTAGAGATTGGACACAGAACACCTACGAGCAGTACTTC
TRBV5-6	TRBJ2-3	.	.	CASSQDSTQYF	TGTGCCAGCAGTCAAGACTCAACGCAGTATTTT
TRBV27	TRBJ2-7	many	.	CASRGGTERGYEQYF	TGTGCCAGCAGGGGCGGGACAGAGAGAGGCTACGAGCAGTACTTC
TRBV6-1	TRBJ1-2	many	.	CASHVAANYGYTF	TGTGCCAGCCACGTGGCCGCTAACTATGGCTACACCTTC
TRBV5-5	TRBJ1-1	few	.	CASSPRTERLNTEAFF	TGTGCCAGCAGCCCAAGGACAGAGAGATTGAACACTGAAGCTTTCTTT
TRBV20-1	TRBJ2-3	.	.	CSARDTGGTDTQYF	TGCAGTGCTAGAGATACGGGAGGCACAGATACGCAGTATTTT
TRBV11-3	TRBJ2-2	.	.	CASSFGAANTGELFF	TGTGCCAGCAGCTTTGGGGCAGCGAACACCGGGGAGCTGTTTTTT
TRBV19	TRBJ1-5	few	.	CASNGQPQHF	TGTGCCAGTAACGGACAGCCCCAGCATTTT
TRBV20-1	TRBJ2-5	many	.	CSAAEETQYF	TGCAGTGCCGCAGAAGAGACCCAGTACTTC
TRBV11-2	TRBJ1-1	many	.	CASSTTAGGPNTEAFF	TGTGCCAGCAGCACCACCGCCGGGGGGCCGAACACTGAAGCTTTCTTT
TRBV4-1	TRBJ1-5	.	.	CASSQGTFSNQPQHF	TGCGCCAGCAGCCAGGGGACATTTAGCAATCAGCCCCAGCATTTT
TRBV20-1	TRBJ1-1	.	.	CSAYRGITEAFF	TGCAGTGCATATAGAGGAATCACTGAAGCTTTCTTT
TRBV28	TRBJ2-7	few	.	CASSASSGARGYEQYF	TGTGCCAGCAGTGCCTCCTCCGGGGCGCGGGGTTACGAGCAGTACTTC
TRBV7-9	TRBJ2-1	few	.	CASSLVPRGNEQFF	TGTGCCAGCAGCTTAGTGCCCCGAGGCAATGAGCAGTTCTTC
TRBV11-2	TRBJ2-5	many	TRBD2	CASSRSGTQETQYF	TGTGCCAGCAGCCGCAGCGGGACCCAAGAGACCCAGTACTTC
TRBV7-2	TRBJ2-3	.	.	CASSPSMGDTQYF	TGTGCCAGCAGCCCGAGTATGGGGGATACGCAGTATTTT
TRBV29-1	TRBJ2-7	many	TRBD2	CSAIAGGPREQYF	TGCAGCGCAATAGCGGGAGGGCCGAGAGAGCAGTACTTC
TRBV7-7	TRBJ2-4	.	.	CASFIRTKNIQYF	TGTGCTAGTTTTATTAGGACAAAGAACATTCAGTACTTC
TRBV30	TRBJ2-7	.	TRBD1	CAWTPGTGLTRQYF	TGTGCCTGGACCCCCGGGACAGGGCTTACGAGGCAGTACTTC
TRBV12-3/TRBV12-4	TRBJ2-7	.	TRBD2	CASSLLQREGTYEQYF	TGTGCCAGCAGCTTACTTCAGCGGGAGGGGACCTACGAGCAGTACTTC
TRBV20-1	TRBJ2-7	.	.	CSAREGIQSGEQYF	TGCAGTGCTAGGGAGGGGATCCAGTCGGGCGAGCAGTACTTC
TRBV29-1	TRBJ1-1	many	.	CSVELQLNTEAFF	TGCAGCGTTGAGCTACAGTTGAACACTGAAGCTTTCTTT
TRBV19	TRBJ2-7	few	TRBD2	CASSTPGLAGGPLEQYF	TGTGCCAGTAGTACTCCGGGACTAGCGGGAGGCCCTCTCGAGCAGTACTTC
TRBV5-1	TRBJ2-4	many	.	CASRRDRGDQNIQYF	TGCGCCAGCAGGAGGGACCGAGGTGACCAAAACATTCAGTACTTC
TRBV2	TRBJ2-5	.	TRBD2	CASSQASGSGETQYF	TGTGCCAGCAGCCAAGCTAGCGGGAGTGGGGAGACCCAGTACTTC
TRBV20-1	TRBJ2-7	.	.	CSARDGGGLSYEQYF	TGCAGTGCTAGAGATGGCGGAGGTCTCTCCTACGAGCAGTACTTC